This T cell receptor beta chain was identified in a study of radiotherapy plus CTLA-4 blockade in lung cancer. Across the whole study: Objective responses were recorded in about 18% of patients, with disease control recorded in 25% to 40%.

From germline, CDR1 is KGHSH and CDR2 LQKENI. CDR3 length: 13 residues. V lost 6 bases to trimming and J lost 5 bases, with 11 bases between them. In the case of this clone: What it binds is not known.

People whose metastatic non-small-cell lung cancer was chemo-refractory got focal radiation along with CTLA-4 blockade by ipilimumab. Study findings and constraints: Reported findings show early blood T cell clone dynamics, with interferon-beta, best predicted response. Radiotherapy with ipilimumab was followed by blood expansion of tumor-derived clones.

Using immunoSEQ multiplex PCR, the repertoire was profiled, and TCRdb retains in-frame clones only, with some absent. The sample has tens of thousands of clones; roughly 72% are singletons. The chain is built from TRBV18 and TRBJ1-5; D is possibly TRBD1 (6 bases). Sample: peripheral blood, taken from a patient treated with radiotherapy plus ipilimumab. The receptor comes from a human donor with non-small cell lung cancer who had stable disease on radiotherapy plus ipilimumab. The CDR3: CASSQNRDQPQHF. DNA for the CDR3: TGTGCCAGCTCTCAAAACAGGGATCAGCCCCAGCATTTT.